In its sample, the clone carrying this TCR beta chain was seen once. Per the original data handling: Scientists estimated how many nucleated cells there were by amplifying reference gene primers. Produced via immunoSEQ multiplex PCR; TCRdb's table is partial and in-frame only. The D gene and trimming were derived from the DNA, and the V and J assignments and clone size from that table. Among approximately 190,000 clones listed, around 84% were seen once. This CDR3 region has 14 residues. After removal of 3 bases from V and 7 bases from J, the junction contained 7 bases not matched to a gene. From germline, CDR1 is LNHDA and CDR2 SQIVND (reference sequence). This record comes from a study of blood T cell repertoires in COVID-19. About the study: The origin of the acute and convalescent COVID-19 samples was the United States, Italy and Spain. PBMCs, B-cell-depleted T cells, or T cells were the source of the cDNA or gDNA that made up the material.

This receptor was taken from a human donor in a cohort sampled during active COVID-19. The V and J genes are TRBV19 and TRBJ1-1, with 8 bases aligning to TRBD1. Material for sequencing was peripheral blood. The CDR3 nucleotides are TGTGCCAGTAGTATCTTGGACAGGGTTGATGAAGCTTTCTTT. Translation: CASSILDRVDEAFF.